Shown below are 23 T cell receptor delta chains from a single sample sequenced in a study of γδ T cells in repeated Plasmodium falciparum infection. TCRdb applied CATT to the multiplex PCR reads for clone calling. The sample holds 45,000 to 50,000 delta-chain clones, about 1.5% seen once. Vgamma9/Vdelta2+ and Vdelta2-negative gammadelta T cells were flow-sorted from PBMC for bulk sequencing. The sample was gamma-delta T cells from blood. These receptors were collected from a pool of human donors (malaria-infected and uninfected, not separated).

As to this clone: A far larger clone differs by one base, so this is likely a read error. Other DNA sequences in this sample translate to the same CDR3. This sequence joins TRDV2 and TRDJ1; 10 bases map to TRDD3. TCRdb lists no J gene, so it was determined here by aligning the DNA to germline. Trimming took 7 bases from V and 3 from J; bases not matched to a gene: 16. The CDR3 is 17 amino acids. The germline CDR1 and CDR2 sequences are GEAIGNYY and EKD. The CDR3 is CACGLGDIFGSADKLIF. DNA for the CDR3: TGTGCCTGCGGGCTGGGGGATATTTTTGGGTCCGCCGATAAACTCATCTTT.

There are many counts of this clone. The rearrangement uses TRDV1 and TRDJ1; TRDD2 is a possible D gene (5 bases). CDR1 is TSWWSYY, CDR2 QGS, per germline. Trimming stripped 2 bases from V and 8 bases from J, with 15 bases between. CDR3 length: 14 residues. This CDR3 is CALGEGRLPPKLIF. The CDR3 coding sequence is TGTGCTCTTGGGGAAGGGAGGCTTCCCCCGAAACTCATCTTT.

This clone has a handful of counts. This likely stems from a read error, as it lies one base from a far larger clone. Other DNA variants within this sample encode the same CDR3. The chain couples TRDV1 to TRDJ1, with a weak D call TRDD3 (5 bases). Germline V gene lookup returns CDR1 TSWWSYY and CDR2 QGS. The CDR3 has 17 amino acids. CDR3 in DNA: TGCGCTCTTGGGGAGGGTCTCTTTACGGTGTACACCGATAAACTCATCTTT. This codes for CALGEGLFTVYTDKLIF.

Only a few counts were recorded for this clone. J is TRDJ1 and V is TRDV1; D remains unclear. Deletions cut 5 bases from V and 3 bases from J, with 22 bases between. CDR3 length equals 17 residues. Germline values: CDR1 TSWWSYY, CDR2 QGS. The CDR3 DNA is TGTGCTCTTGGGCCGCCCTCGACGCGCGCGGGTGCCGATAAACTCATCTTT. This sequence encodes CALGPPSTRAGADKLIF.

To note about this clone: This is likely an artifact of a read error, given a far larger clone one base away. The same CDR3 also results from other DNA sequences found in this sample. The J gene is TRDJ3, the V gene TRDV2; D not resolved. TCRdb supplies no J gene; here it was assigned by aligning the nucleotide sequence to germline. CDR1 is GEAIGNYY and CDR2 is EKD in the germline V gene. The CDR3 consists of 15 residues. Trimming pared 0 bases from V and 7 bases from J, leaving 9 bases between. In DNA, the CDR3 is TGTGCCTGTGACACCGTCGGGACAGACACCCGACAGATGTTTTTC. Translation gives CACDTVGTDTRQMFF.

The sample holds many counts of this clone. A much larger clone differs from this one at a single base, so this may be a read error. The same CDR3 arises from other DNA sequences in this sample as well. Written as DNA, the CDR3 is TGTGCTCTTGGGAAACTGAGGGGTTCGAGGGATAAACTCATCTTT. Translated, it gives CALGKLRGSRDKLIF. The chain carries TRDV1 and TRDJ1; D is ambiguous. The CDR3 contains 15 residues. Germline assignment: CDR1 TSWWSYY and CDR2 QGS.

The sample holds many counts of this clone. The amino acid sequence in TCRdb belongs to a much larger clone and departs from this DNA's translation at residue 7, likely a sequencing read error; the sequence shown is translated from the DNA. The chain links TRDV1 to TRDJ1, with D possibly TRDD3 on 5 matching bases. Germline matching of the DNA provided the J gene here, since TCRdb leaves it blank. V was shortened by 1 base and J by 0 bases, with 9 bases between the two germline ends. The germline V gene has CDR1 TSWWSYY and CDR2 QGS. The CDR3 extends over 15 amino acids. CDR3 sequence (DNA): TGTGCTCTTGGGGAACGAGTGATACACACCGATAAACTCATCTTT. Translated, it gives CALGERVIHTDKLIF.

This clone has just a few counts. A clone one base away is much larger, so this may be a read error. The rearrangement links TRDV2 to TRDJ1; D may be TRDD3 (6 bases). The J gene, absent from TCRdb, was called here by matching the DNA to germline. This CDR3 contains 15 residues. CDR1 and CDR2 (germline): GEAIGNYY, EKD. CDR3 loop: CACDTLGVNTDKLIF. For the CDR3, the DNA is TGCGCCTGTGACACCTTGGGGGTTAACACCGATAAACTCATCTTT.

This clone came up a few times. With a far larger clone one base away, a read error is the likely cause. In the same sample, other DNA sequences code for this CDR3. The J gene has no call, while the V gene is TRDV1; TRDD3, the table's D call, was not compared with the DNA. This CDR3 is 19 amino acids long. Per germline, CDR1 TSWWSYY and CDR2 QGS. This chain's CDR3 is CALGECVLPSTVDTDKLIF. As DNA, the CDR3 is TGTGCTCTTGGGGAATGCGTCCTACCGAGTACTGTTGACACCGATAAGCTCATCTTT.

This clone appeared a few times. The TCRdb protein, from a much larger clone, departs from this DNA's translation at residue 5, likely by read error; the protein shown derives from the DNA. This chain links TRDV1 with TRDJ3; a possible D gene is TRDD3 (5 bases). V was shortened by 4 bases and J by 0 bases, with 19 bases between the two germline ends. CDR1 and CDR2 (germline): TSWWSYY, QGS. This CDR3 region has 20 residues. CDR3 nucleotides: TGTGCTCTTGGGGGAGGAATCAGGGGGTTCAGCTCCTGGGACACCCGACAGATGTTTTTC. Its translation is CALGGGIRGFSSWDTRQMFF.

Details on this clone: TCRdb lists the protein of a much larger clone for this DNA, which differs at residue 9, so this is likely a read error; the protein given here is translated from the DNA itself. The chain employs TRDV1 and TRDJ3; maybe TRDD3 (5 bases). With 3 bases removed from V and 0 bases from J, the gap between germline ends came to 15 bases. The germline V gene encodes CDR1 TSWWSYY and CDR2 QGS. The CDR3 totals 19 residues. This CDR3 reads CALGESLLGFSWDTRQMFF. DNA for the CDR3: TGTGCTCTTGGGGAGTCTCTATTGGGATTCTCCTGGGACACCCGACAGATGTTTTTC.

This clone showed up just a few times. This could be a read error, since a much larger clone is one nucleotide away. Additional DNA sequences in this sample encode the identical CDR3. Here the CDR3 reads CALGELPLWGILTDKLIF. The CDR3 nucleotides are TGCGCTCTTGGGGAACTCCCACTCTGGGGGATACTAACCGATAAACTCATCTTT. The rearrangement links TRDV1 to TRDJ1; 11 bases map to TRDD3. TCRdb leaves out the J gene; it was filled in here by matching the DNA to germline. The germline CDR1 and CDR2 sequences are TSWWSYY and QGS. The length of the CDR3 is 18 residues.

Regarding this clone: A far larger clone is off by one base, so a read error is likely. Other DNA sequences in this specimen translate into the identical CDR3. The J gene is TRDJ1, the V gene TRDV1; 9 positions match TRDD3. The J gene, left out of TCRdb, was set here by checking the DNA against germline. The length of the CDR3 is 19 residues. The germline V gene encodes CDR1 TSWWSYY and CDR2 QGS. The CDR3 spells CALGELVVPSLGDSDKLIF. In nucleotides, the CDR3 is TGTGCTCTCGGGGAACTAGTCGTTCCTTCGCTGGGGGATTCGGATAAACTCATCTTT.

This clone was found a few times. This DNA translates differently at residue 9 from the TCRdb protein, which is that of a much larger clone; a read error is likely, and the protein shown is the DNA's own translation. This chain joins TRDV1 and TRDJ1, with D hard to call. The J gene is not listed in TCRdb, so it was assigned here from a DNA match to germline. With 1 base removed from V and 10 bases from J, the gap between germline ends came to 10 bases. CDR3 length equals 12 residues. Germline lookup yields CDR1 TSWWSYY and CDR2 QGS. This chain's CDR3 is CALGEPRGGLIF. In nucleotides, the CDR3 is TGTGCTCTTGGGGAACCCCGAGGCGGACTCATCTTT.

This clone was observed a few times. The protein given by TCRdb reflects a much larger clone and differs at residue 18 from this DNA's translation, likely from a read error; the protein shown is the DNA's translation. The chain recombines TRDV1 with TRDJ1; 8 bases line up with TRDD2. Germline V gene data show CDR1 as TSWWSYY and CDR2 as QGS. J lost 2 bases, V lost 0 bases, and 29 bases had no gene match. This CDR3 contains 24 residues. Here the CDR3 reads CALGELVSRPSYIDVADPTDKLIF. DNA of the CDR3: TGTGCTCTTGGGGAACTAGTAAGCCGGCCTTCCTATATTGATGTGGCAGACCCTACCGATAAACTCATCTTT.

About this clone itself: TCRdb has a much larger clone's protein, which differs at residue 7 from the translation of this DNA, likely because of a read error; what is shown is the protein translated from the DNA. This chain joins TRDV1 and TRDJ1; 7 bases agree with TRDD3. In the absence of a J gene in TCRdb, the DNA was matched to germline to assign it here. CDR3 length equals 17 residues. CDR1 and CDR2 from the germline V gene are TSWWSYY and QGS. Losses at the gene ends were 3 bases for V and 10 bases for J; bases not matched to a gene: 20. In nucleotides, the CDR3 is TGTGCTCTTGGGGAGCCTCCCCCTTCTTTGGGGGAGGCCAGACTCATCTTT. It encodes CALGEPPPSLGEARLIF.

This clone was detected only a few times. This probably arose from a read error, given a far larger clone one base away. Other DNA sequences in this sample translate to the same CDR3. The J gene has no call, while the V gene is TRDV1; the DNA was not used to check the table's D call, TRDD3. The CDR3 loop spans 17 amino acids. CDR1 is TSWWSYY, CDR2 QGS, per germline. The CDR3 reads CALGEPTVGDDTDKLIF. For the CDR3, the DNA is TGTGCTCTTGGGGAGCCTACGGTGGGGGATGACACCGATAAACTCATCTTC.

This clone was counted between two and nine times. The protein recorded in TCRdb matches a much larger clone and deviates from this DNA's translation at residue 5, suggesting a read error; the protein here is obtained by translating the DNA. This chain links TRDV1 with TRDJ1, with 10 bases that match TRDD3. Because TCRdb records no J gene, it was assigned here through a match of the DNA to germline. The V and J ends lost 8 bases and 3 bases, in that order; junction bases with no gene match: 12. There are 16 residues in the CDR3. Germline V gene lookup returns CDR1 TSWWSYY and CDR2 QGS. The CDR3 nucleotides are TGTGCTCTTATGGGTGCCTACTGGGGGATCCCCGATAAACTCATCTTT. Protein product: CALMGAYWGIPDKLIF.

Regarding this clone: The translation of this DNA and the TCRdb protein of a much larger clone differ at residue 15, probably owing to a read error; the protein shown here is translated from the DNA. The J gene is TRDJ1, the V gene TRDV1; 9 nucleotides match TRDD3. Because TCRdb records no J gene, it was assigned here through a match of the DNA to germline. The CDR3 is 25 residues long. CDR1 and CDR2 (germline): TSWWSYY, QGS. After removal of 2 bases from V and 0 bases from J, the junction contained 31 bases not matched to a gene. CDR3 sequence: CALGEVGLHLGDEVGRPLYTDKLIF. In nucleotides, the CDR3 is TGTGCTCTTGGGGAAGTGGGCCTACACCTGGGGGATGAAGTGGGGAGGCCACTGTACACCGATAAACTCATCTTT.

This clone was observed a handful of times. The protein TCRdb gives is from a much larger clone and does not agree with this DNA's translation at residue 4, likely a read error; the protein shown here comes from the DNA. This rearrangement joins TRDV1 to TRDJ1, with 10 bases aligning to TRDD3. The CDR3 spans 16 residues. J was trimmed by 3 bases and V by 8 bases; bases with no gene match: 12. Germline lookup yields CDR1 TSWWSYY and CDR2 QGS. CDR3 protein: CALKSAYWGIPDKLIF. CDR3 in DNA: TGTGCTCTTAAGAGTGCCTACTGGGGGATCCCCGATAAACTCATCTTT.

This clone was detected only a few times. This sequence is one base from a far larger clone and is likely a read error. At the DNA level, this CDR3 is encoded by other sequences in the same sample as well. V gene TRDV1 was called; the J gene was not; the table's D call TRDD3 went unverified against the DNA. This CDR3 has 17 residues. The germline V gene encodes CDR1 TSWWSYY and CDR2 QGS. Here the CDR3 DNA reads TGTGCTCTTGGGGAGCCTCCTGGGGGGTTGGGACCAGCTAAACCCATCTTT. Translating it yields CALGEPPGGLGPAKPIF.

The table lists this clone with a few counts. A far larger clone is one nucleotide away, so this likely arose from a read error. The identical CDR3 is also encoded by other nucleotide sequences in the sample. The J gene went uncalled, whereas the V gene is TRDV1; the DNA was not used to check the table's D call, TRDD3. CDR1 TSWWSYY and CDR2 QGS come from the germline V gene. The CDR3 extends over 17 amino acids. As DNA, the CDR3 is TGTGCTCTTGGGGCCGAAGGGGGGACCCCGGGTACCGATAAACTCATTTTT. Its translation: CALGAEGGTPGTDKLIF.

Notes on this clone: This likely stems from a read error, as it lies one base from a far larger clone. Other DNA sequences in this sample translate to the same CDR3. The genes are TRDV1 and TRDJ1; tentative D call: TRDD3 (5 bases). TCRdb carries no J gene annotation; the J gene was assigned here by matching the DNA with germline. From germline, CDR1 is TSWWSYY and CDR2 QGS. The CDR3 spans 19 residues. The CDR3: CALGEREILSVLYTDKLIF. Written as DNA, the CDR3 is TGTGCCCTTGGGGAACGGGAGATTCTCTCGGTGTTGTACACCGATAAACTCATCTTT.